Following are 20 T cell receptor beta chains from one sample sequenced in a study of blood T cells in healthy people across ages. Primers used in a second PCR of about 7 to 12 cycles were a sample-barcoded 5' primer and a J-beta primer mix. One entry per CDR3 protein results from TCRdb running MiXCR on the 5' RACE reads. The sample shows approximately 1,700,000 distinct CDR3 sequences, more than 35% of them seen only once. Material for sequencing was blood. These receptors all come from a human donor in good health.

The CDR3: CASSQDWGWSGYTF. DNA for the CDR3: TGTGCCAGCAGCCAAGATTGGGGGTGGAGTGGCTACACCTTC. The chain recombines TRBV4-2 with TRBJ1-2, with D perhaps TRBD1 (5 bases). Germline assignment: CDR1 LGHNA and CDR2 YNFKEQ. This CDR3 comprises 14 residues. Between the trimmed V and J ends, which lost 0 bases and 7 bases, there was a span of 12 bases.

V gene TRBV11-3 combines with J gene TRBJ2-7; a possible D gene is TRBD1 (8 bases). Germline V CDR1 and CDR2: SGHNT, YENEEA. The V end was cut by 5 bases, the J end by 5 bases, with 13 bases between. The CDR3 extends over 13 amino acids. CDR3 amino acids: CASSDRGGNEQYF. The CDR3 DNA follows: TGTGCCAGCAGCGACAGGGGAGGGAACGAGCAGTACTTC.

V is TRBV16 and J is TRBJ1-2; D ambiguous. Germline assignment: CDR1 KGHSY and CDR2 FQNENV. V was trimmed by 4 bases and J by 0 bases, leaving 12 bases between them. The CDR3 loop spans 15 amino acids. CDR3: CASSPSGPTNYGYTF. CDR3 coding DNA: TGTGCCAGCAGCCCCTCGGGCCCCACTAACTATGGCTACACCTTC.

This clonotype was seen only once. Germline is not matched at one junction end, which may reflect a read error. The chain combines TRBV7-8 with TRBJ1-1; D might be TRBD1 (6 bases). Germline V gene sequence: CDR1 SGHVS, CDR2 FQNEAQ. The CDR3 is 13 amino acids. DNA of the CDR3: TGTGTCAGCAGCTTGTTAGGGGGTGGGAAAGCTTTCTTT. It translates to CVSSLLGGGKAFF. Drawing the rest from reference TRBV7-8 and TRBJ1-1, the complete variable domain is GAGVSQSPRYKVAKRGQDVALRCDPISGHVSLFWYQQALGQGPEFLTYFQNEAQLDKSGLPSDRFFAERPEGSVSTLKIQRTQQEDSAVYLCVSSLLGGGKAFFGQGTRLTVV.

This sequence joins TRBV2 and TRBJ1-2; D unresolved. This CDR3 has 15 amino acids. Germline values: CDR1 SNHLY, CDR2 FYNNEI. The V end lost 4 bases, the J end lost 2 bases, and 14 bases lay between the germline ends. The CDR3 region has the DNA TGTGCCAGCAGTGGTCATAGCAGCAGGAACTATGGCTACACCTTC. Its protein is CASSGHSSRNYGYTF.

The rearrangement links TRBV6-2 or TRBV6-3 to TRBJ2-3; possibly TRBD1 for D (7 bases). Trimming pared 6 bases from V and 2 bases from J, leaving 21 bases between. This CDR3 contains 17 residues. Germline values: CDR1 MNHEY, CDR2 SVGEGT. The CDR3 loop reads CASRYLPGGKDTDTQYF. CDR3 bases: TGTGCCAGCAGATACCTTCCAGGGGGGAAGGACACAGATACGCAGTATTTT.

The chain is built from TRBV20-1 and TRBJ1-5; D not certain. CDR1 is DFQATT and CDR2 is SNEGSKA in the germline V gene (reference sequence). The CDR3 is 15 residues long. The V end was cut by 7 bases, the J end by 0 bases, with 16 bases between. The CDR3 here is CSDGMGTYSNQPQHF. The CDR3 DNA is TGCAGTGATGGCATGGGCACTTATAGCAATCAGCCCCAGCATTTT.

This clonotype was seen only once. The V call is TRBV9, the J call TRBJ1-1, with D hard to call. CDR3 length: 14 residues. With 1 base removed from V and 4 bases from J, the gap between germline ends came to 11 bases. Germline CDR1 and CDR2: SGDLS and YYNGEE. In DNA form, the CDR3 reads TGTGCCAGCAGCGTAAGGGATTTGGGCACTGAAGCTTTCTTT. It codes for CASSVRDLGTEAFF.

On this clonotype itself: An end of the junction does not agree with germline; a read error may underlie this. V and J are TRBV9 and TRBJ1-2; the D is unclear. The CDR3 is 13 residues long. Looked up from germline, CDR1 is SGDLS and CDR2 is YYNGEE. The CDR3 DNA reads TGTACCAGCAGCGCGGACTGGAGCTATGGCTACACCTTC. It specifies CTSSADWSYGYTF.

The rearrangement joins TRBV7-6 to TRBJ2-7; D might be TRBD2 (6 bases). This CDR3 has 15 amino acids. Germline CDR1 reads SGHVS; CDR2 reads FNYEAQ. With 4 bases removed from V and 7 bases from J, the gap between germline ends came to 20 bases. In DNA form, the CDR3 reads TGTGCCAGCAGCTCGGGACTTCCAGACACATTTGAGCAGTACTTC. Amino acids: CASSSGLPDTFEQYF.

The gene calls are TRBV12-3 or TRBV12-4 and TRBJ2-1, with 8 bases fitting TRBD2. The CDR3 loop spans 20 amino acids. Trimming at V came to 3 bases and at J to 8 bases, leaving 24 bases not matched to a gene. CDR3: CASSFSGLVGGPRFTDEQFF. The CDR3, as DNA: TGTGCCAGCAGTTTTTCGGGACTAGTGGGGGGGCCAAGGTTCACAGATGAGCAGTTCTTC.

The chain carries TRBV20-1 and TRBJ2-5, with D unclear. CDR3 length equals 13 residues. The germline V and J ends were trimmed by 6 bases and 1 base, with 12 bases remaining between them. Germline V gene lookup returns CDR1 DFQATT and CDR2 SNEGSKA (reference sequence). The CDR3 DNA follows: TGCAGTGCCCCGACCGGTGCCCAAGAGACCCAGTACTTC. Translating it yields CSAPTGAQETQYF.

The chain couples TRBV6-5 to TRBJ2-7; D remains ambiguous. Germline CDR1 MNHEY, CDR2 SVGAGI. The CDR3 is 14 amino acids. The germline V and J ends were trimmed by 6 bases and 3 bases, with 15 bases remaining between them. CDR3 DNA: TGTGCCAGCAGCCAGACCCCTTGGGGCTACGAGCAGTACTTC. Its translation is CASSQTPWGYEQYF.

This clonotype was picked up a small number of times. The gene calls are TRBV20-1 and TRBJ2-7, with D perhaps matching TRBD2 (5 bases). The CDR3 runs to 12 residues. V was pared by 6 bases and J by 9 bases, with 18 bases between. The germline CDR1 and CDR2 sequences are DFQATT and SNEGSKA (reference sequence). Here the CDR3 DNA reads TGCAGTGCCATCTCCGGTCTCGCGGGGCAGTACTTC. Protein: CSAISGLAGQYF.

The chain is built from TRBV13 and TRBJ2-3; 9 positions agree with TRBD2. V lost 5 bases to trimming and J lost 6 bases; unmatched junction nucleotides: 6. CDR3 length: 14 residues. Germline CDR1 PRHDT, CDR2 FYEKMQ (reference sequence). The CDR3 loop is CASSPTSGPDTQYF. As DNA, the CDR3 is TGTGCCAGCAGCCCTACTAGCGGGCCCGATACGCAGTATTTT.

This clonotype has a handful of counts. The CDR3 nucleotides are TGTGCCAGCAGCTTAGCGGGGGATCTGAACTATGGCTACACCTTC. It encodes CASSLAGDLNYGYTF. This sequence joins TRBV7-9 and TRBJ1-2; D possibly corresponds to TRBD1 (5 bases). Germline V lookup: CDR1 SEHNR, CDR2 FQNEAQ (reference sequence). Trimming took 0 bases from V and 2 from J, leaving 10 bases between them. This CDR3 is 15 amino acids long.

This chain links TRBV18 with TRBJ2-5, with 10 bases fitting TRBD1. The last part of the DNA fits TRBJ2-7 better; the J call may be wrong. The CDR3 sequence is 14 residues long. From germline, CDR1 is KGHSH and CDR2 LQKENI. CDR3 nucleotides: TGTGCCAGCTCACAAGGGGACAGGGGCGACGAGCAGTACTTC. It codes for CASSQGDRGDEQYF.

The V and J genes are TRBV29-1 and TRBJ2-1; no clear D. V gave up 7 bases and J gave up 7 bases, with 14 bases separating them. This CDR3 comprises 12 residues. CDR1 is SQVTM and CDR2 is ANQGSEA in the germline V gene. The CDR3 region is CSASPTVNEQFF. In DNA form, the CDR3 reads TGCAGCGCATCCCCTACGGTGAATGAGCAGTTCTTC.

The chain combines TRBV11-1 with TRBJ2-2; 8 bases match TRBD1. Germline V gives CDR1 SGHAT, CDR2 FQDESV (reference sequence). CDR3 length: 17 amino acids. The ends lost 5 bases at V and 4 bases at J; junction bases unmatched: 12. For the CDR3, the DNA is TGTGCCAGCAGCCCTAGTCCCGGGACAGGCGGCACCGGGGAGCTGTTTTTT. Translation: CASSPSPGTGGTGELFF.

This clonotype turned up a few times. This chain uses TRBV18 with TRBJ1-2, with TRBD1 matching over 7 bases. J gave up 5 bases and V 8 bases, and 14 bases lay outside the gene matches. Germline lookup yields CDR1 KGHSH and CDR2 LQKENI. The CDR3 covers 15 residues. The CDR3 loop reads CASKENPGQQYGYTF. DNA for the CDR3: TGTGCCAGCAAAGAGAACCCGGGACAGCAATATGGCTACACCTTC.